This passage covers 3 T cell receptor beta chains from one sample sequenced in a study of CD8 T cells in Susac syndrome. An amount of RNA that ranged from about 0.45 to 1 ug was reverse transcribed with random hexamers. One entry per CDR3 protein results from TCRdb running MiXCR on the immunoSEQ multiplex PCR reads. Among 150,000 to 200,000 distinct CDR3 sequences listed, 90% to 95% were seen once. The specimen sequenced was CD4+ T cells from PBMCs. These receptors came from a human donor with Susac syndrome.

The chain couples TRBV12-3 or TRBV12-4 to TRBJ1-6; D is perhaps TRBD1 (5 bases). Trimming stripped 6 bases from V and 9 bases from J, with 21 bases between. This CDR3 is 16 amino acids long. CDR3 region: CASRGGTEVAGSPLHF. The CDR3, as DNA: TGTGCCAGCAGAGGTGGGACGGAGGTAGCTGGTTCACCCCTCCACTTT.

V usage is TRBV15 and J usage is TRBJ2-7, with 9 bases aligning to TRBD2. The CDR3 extends over 14 amino acids. V dropped 5 bases and J dropped 4; count of bases not matched to a gene: 6. Germline V CDR1 and CDR2: LNHNV, YYDKDF (reference sequence). The CDR3 protein is CATSSLAGTYEQYF. CDR3 nucleotide sequence: TGTGCCACCAGCTCGCTAGCGGGGACGTACGAGCAGTACTTC.

The chain uses TRBV15 and TRBJ2-3, with D uncertain. The V gene lost 1 base and the J gene lost 2 bases, with 7 bases spanning the gap. The CDR3 is made up of 14 amino acids. CDR1 is LNHNV, CDR2 YYDKDF, per germline (reference sequence). The CDR3 is CATSRGGVTDTQYF. CDR3 coding DNA: TGTGCCACCAGCAGAGGGGGTGTCACAGATACGCAGTATTTT.